This TCR beta chain was sequenced in a study of regulatory T cells in long-lasting Graves disease. For the study at large: Recently diagnosed Graves' patients had received antithyroid drugs for under 3 months.

In building TCR beta libraries, iRepertoire HTBI primers were used together with Arm-PCR of CDR3 regions. TCRdb reanalysed the multiplex PCR reads using MiXCR and keeps one entry per CDR3 protein. The sample includes 400,000 to 500,000 distinct CDR3 sequences, roughly 15% seen only once; the top ten take about 25%. The germline gives CDR1 SGHRS, CDR2 YFSETQ. The length of the CDR3 is 15 residues. V lost 4 bases to trimming and J lost 3 bases, with 16 bases between them. Noted time point: newly diagnosed GD, antithyroid drugs for less than 3 months. Preparation of the TCR library used RNA extracted from PBMCs. The sample was also reused in another study, on T cells in Graves' hyperthyroidism and ophthalmopathy. That work adds: The primer set for the first-round RT-PCR of the TCR CDR3 was HTBI.

Sequences were derived from peripheral blood mononuclear cells (PBMCs), sampled at new diagnosis, from a patient treated with antithyroid drugs. The sequence derives from a woman aged 18-29 years with Graves disease. V usage is TRBV5-1 and J usage is TRBJ1-2, with D maybe TRBD1 (6 bases). CDR3 nucleotides: TGCGCCAGCAGCGGACTTGAAGGGGGAGACTATGGCTACACCTTC. Amino acid sequence: CASSGLEGGDYGYTF.